Shown below are 24 T cell receptor beta chains from a single sample sequenced in a study of lymphopenia after photon versus proton radiotherapy. Assay used: immunoSEQ multiplex PCR; TCRdb lists only in-frame clones, some missing. Of roughly 63,000 clones listed, 65% to 85% are singletons. The material sequenced was peripheral blood, taken from a patient treated with proton-based radiotherapy. The receptors were sampled from a man in his sixties with pancreatic cancer.

The rearrangement uses TRBV5-4 and TRBJ2-7; the D gene is possibly TRBD1 (6 bases). The germline V gene encodes CDR1 SGHNT and CDR2 YYREEE (reference sequence). Trimming left V 2 bases short and J 2 bases short, with 14 bases between. The CDR3 is made up of 15 amino acids. The CDR3 nucleotides are TGTGCCAGCAGCTTTACGGCAGGGGCCACCTACGAGCAGTACTTC. It yields the protein CASSFTAGATYEQYF. The whole variable domain, remainder taken from reference TRBV5-4 and TRBJ2-7, is ETGVTQSPTHLIKTRGQQVTLRCSSQSGHNTVSWYQQALGQGPQFIFQYYREEENGRGNFPPRFSGLQFPNYSSELNVNALELDDSALYLCASSFTAGATYEQYFGPGTRLTVT.

This clone has only one observation. The chain uses TRBV7-2 and TRBJ2-3; the match to TRBD1 covers 8 bases. Per the germline V gene, CDR1 is SGHTA and CDR2 is FQGNSA. V lost 4 bases to trimming and J lost 4 bases; unmatched junction nucleotides: 10. The CDR3 loop spans 16 amino acids. The CDR3 is CASSWPGQAGADTQYF. In DNA, the CDR3 is TGTGCCAGCAGCTGGCCGGGACAGGCAGGAGCAGATACGCAGTATTTT.

This sequence joins TRBV30 and TRBJ1-6; possibly TRBD1 for D (6 bases). This CDR3 comprises 15 residues. Germline lookup yields CDR1 GTSNPN and CDR2 SVGIG (reference sequence). The germline V and J ends were trimmed by 2 bases and 7 bases, with 15 bases remaining between them. CDR3: CAWSRNTGNNSPLHF. CDR3 bases: TGTGCCTGGAGTCGGAATACAGGGAACAATTCACCCCTCCACTTT.

The gene calls are TRBV19 and TRBJ1-3, with 7 nucleotides matching TRBD1. The CDR3 totals 17 residues. The V and J ends lost 4 bases and 4 bases, in that order; junction bases with no gene match: 13. Germline V gives CDR1 LNHDA, CDR2 SQIVND (reference sequence). The CDR3 spells CASSTREDRTAGNTIYF. In DNA form, the CDR3 reads TGTGCCAGTAGTACCCGGGAGGACAGGACGGCCGGAAACACCATATATTTT.

The rearrangement joins TRBV6-5 to TRBJ2-5; TRBD1 is a possible D gene (5 bases). This CDR3 spans 16 amino acids. Germline V gene lookup returns CDR1 MNHEY and CDR2 SVGAGI. V was pared by 4 bases and J by 2 bases, with 17 bases between. DNA for the CDR3: TGTGCCAGCAGTTTAACAGGACGGACGCTTCAAGAGACCCAGTACTTC. Encoded protein: CASSLTGRTLQETQYF.

This clone was counted once. The V call is TRBV7-2, the J call TRBJ2-1, with D tentatively TRBD2 (6 bases). Looked up from germline, CDR1 is SGHTA and CDR2 is FQGNSA. Trimming stripped 1 base from V and 7 bases from J, with 23 bases between. This CDR3 region has 18 residues. CDR3 residues: CASSLVSMSPAGGNEQFF. Written as DNA, the CDR3 is TGTGCCAGCAGCTTAGTCTCAATGTCTCCAGCCGGAGGGAATGAGCAGTTCTTC.

The chain combines TRBV6-7 with TRBJ2-3; D remains unclear. TRBV6-7 is recorded as an ORF, its role being uncertain. The CDR3 spans 16 residues. V lost 7 bases to trimming and J lost 2 bases, with 19 bases between them. CDR3 sequence: CASTPPDTQDTDTQYF. The DNA for the CDR3 is TGTGCCAGCACCCCCCCAGACACACAAGACACAGATACGCAGTATTTT.

The J gene is TRBJ2-3, the V gene TRBV29-1; 8 bases map to TRBD1. The germline V gene encodes CDR1 SQVTM and CDR2 ANQGSEA. V shed 4 bases and J 0 bases; nucleotides not matched to a gene: 0. This CDR3 is 13 amino acids long. CDR3 loop: CSVGTGSTDTQYF. The CDR3 coding sequence is TGCAGCGTTGGGACAGGGAGCACAGATACGCAGTATTTT.

This chain uses TRBV18 with TRBJ2-1; D not certain. The CDR3 is 12 amino acids. Germline V gene data show CDR1 as KGHSH and CDR2 as LQKENI. Trimming cost V 6 bases and J 7 bases, with 10 bases left between them. DNA for the CDR3: TGTGCCAGCTCTCCCACAAGGAATGAGCAGTTCTTC. Its translation is CASSPTRNEQFF.

As to this clone: Other nucleotide sequences from this sample produce the same CDR3. This chain connects TRBV7-3 to TRBJ2-1; no clear D. V lost 3 bases, J lost 7 bases, and 7 bases lay in between. Germline CDR1 SGHTA, CDR2 FQGTGA. CDR3 size: 12 residues. The CDR3, as DNA: TGTGCCAGCAGCTTGTCGAGGAATGAGCAGTTCTTC. Protein sequence: CASSLSRNEQFF.

This chain joins TRBV19 and TRBJ1-1, with 9 bases identical to TRBD1. V was pared by 8 bases and J by 3 bases, with 19 bases of the junction left unmatched. CDR1 and CDR2 from the germline V gene are LNHDA and SQIVND (reference sequence). This CDR3 has 18 residues. Here the CDR3 DNA reads TGTGCCAGTCCTGTACTCCCGGGACAGGGAGAAATGGACACTGAAGCTTTCTTT. This gives the protein CASPVLPGQGEMDTEAFF.

The chain combines TRBV6-1 with TRBJ2-7; 10 nucleotides agree with TRBD2. Unmatched junction bases numbered 4, after V lost 0 bases and J lost 2 bases. Germline V CDR1 and CDR2: MNHNS, SASEGT. The CDR3 length is 16 residues. The CDR3 region is CASSEASLAGAYEQYF. CDR3 sequence (DNA): TGTGCCAGCAGTGAAGCCAGTCTAGCGGGAGCCTACGAGCAGTACTTC.

The chain links TRBV9 to TRBJ2-1; 10 bases are a match to TRBD2. Germline V gene lookup returns CDR1 SGDLS and CDR2 YYNGEE. V shed 2 bases, J shed 8 bases, and the junction held 7 bases outside the gene matches. CDR3 length equals 15 residues. The CDR3 DNA is TGTGCCAGCAGCGTCCTAGCGGGAGAATTGGATGAGCAGTTCTTC. Translating it yields CASSVLAGELDEQFF.

The chain couples TRBV19 to TRBJ2-1; TRBD1 might be the D (6 bases). Trimming left V 2 bases short and J 4 bases short, with 12 bases between. CDR1 is LNHDA, CDR2 SQIVND, per germline (reference sequence). The length of the CDR3 is 15 residues. The CDR3 nucleotides read TGTGCCAGTAGTATACGGGACACCGCTTACAATGAGCAGTTCTTC. It codes for CASSIRDTAYNEQFF.

The chain is built from TRBV18 and TRBJ1-1; a weak D match, TRBD1 (5 bases). CDR3 length: 14 amino acids. Germline values: CDR1 KGHSH, CDR2 LQKENI. Trimming shortened V by 6 bases and J by 1 base, and 12 bases separated the two germline ends. CDR3 sequence reads: CASSLKTANTEAFF. As DNA, the CDR3 is TGTGCCAGCTCCCTGAAGACAGCGAACACTGAAGCTTTCTTT.

This clone was seen more than once but under ten times. Other DNA sequences of this sample code for an identical CDR3. The CDR3 bases are TGCGCCAGCAGCTTTGGAGGGGGGTACGAGCAGTACTTC. Translation: CASSFGGGYEQYF. V is TRBV5-1 and J is TRBJ2-7; the D call may be TRBD1 or TRBD2 (6 bases each). Trimming removed 2 bases at V and 4 bases at J, with 10 bases between. CDR3 size: 13 residues. Germline CDR1 is SGHRS and CDR2 is YFSETQ.

The chain couples TRBV28 to TRBJ2-3; D gene ambiguous. V lost 5 bases and J lost 3, with 12 bases in between. The CDR3 totals 14 residues. Per germline, CDR1 MDHEN and CDR2 SYDVKM. The CDR3 DNA sequence: TGTGCCAGCAGTCCGGCCCCTGGGACAGATACGCAGTATTTT. Translation: CASSPAPGTDTQYF.

The CDR3 bases are TGTGCCAGCAGCTGGGACAGGGGAAAAACCGGGGAGCTGTTTTTT. Translation gives CASSWDRGKTGELFF. V gene TRBV5-6 combines with J gene TRBJ2-2; TRBD1 matches at 10 bases. The CDR3 has 15 residues. V dropped 3 bases and J dropped 5; count of bases not matched to a gene: 4. The germline V gene has CDR1 SGHDT and CDR2 YYEEEE.

The J gene is TRBJ2-3, the V gene TRBV6-6, with D uncertain. This CDR3 region has 12 residues. Germline-derived CDR1 and CDR2 are MNHNY and SVGAGI (reference sequence). V was trimmed by 5 bases and J by 0 bases, leaving 3 bases between them. CDR3 coding DNA: TGTGCCAGCAGTGACAGCACAGATACGCAGTATTTT. Its protein is CASSDSTDTQYF.

This rearrangement joins TRBV4-2 to TRBJ2-3; no clear D. The CDR3 is made up of 15 amino acids. Looked up from germline, CDR1 is LGHNA and CDR2 is YNFKEQ. Trimming left V 3 bases short and J 5 bases short, with 15 bases between. CDR3 protein: CASSQLVKVGDTQYF. Written as DNA, the CDR3 is TGTGCCAGCAGCCAGCTTGTAAAAGTGGGAGATACGCAGTATTTT.

This clone was counted between two and nine times. V gene TRBV7-6 combines with J gene TRBJ2-7; 14 positions agree with TRBD2. Germline lookup yields CDR1 SGHVS and CDR2 FNYEAQ. The CDR3 consists of 15 residues. Unmatched junction bases numbered 6, after V lost 5 bases and J lost 6 bases. The CDR3 spells CASSLGTSGSPEQYF. CDR3 in DNA: TGTGCCAGCAGCCTCGGGACTAGCGGGAGTCCCGAGCAGTACTTC. Variable domain in full (rest from reference TRBV7-6 and TRBJ2-7): GAGVSQSPRYKVTKRGQDVALRCDPISGHVSLYWYRQALGQGPEFLTYFNYEAQQDKSGLPNDRFSAERPEGSISTLTIQRTEQRDSAMYRCASSLGTSGSPEQYFGPGTRLTVT.

V gene TRBV6-1 combines with J gene TRBJ1-5; 9 bases align to TRBD1. From germline, CDR1 is MNHNS and CDR2 SASEGT. V lost 8 bases, J lost 1 base, and 6 bases stayed unmatched. The CDR3 loop spans 15 amino acids. The CDR3 region is CASSGQGNSNQPQHF. The CDR3 bases are TGTGCCAGCTCGGGACAGGGTAACAGCAATCAGCCCCAGCATTTT.

This clone occurred a few times. V gene TRBV27 combines with J gene TRBJ2-1; 14 bases match TRBD2. Germline trimming cut 6 bases from V and 7 bases from J; bases unmatched to any gene: 8. The germline gives CDR1 MNHEY, CDR2 SMNVEV (reference sequence). The CDR3 runs to 16 residues. The CDR3 nucleotides read TGTGCCAGCAGCCTCAGACTAGCGGGAGGGCCAAATGAGCAGTTCTTC. Translated: CASSLRLAGGPNEQFF.

This clone was counted between two and nine times. This sequence joins TRBV6-1 and TRBJ1-5; D is unclear. The germline V gene encodes CDR1 MNHNS and CDR2 SASEGT. V lost 1 base, J lost 5 bases, and 12 bases lay in between. The length of the CDR3 is 15 residues. CDR3 region: CASSEVGRRDQPQHF. The CDR3 coding sequence is TGTGCCAGCAGTGAAGTCGGCAGGCGGGATCAGCCCCAGCATTTT.